These T cell receptor beta chains were read from a single sample in a study of radiotherapy plus CTLA-4 blockade in lung cancer. Clones were sequenced by immunoSEQ multiplex PCR, and TCRdb holds only the in-frame ones, with some missing. In the table there are about 73,000 clones, roughly 91% of which are singletons. This specimen was peripheral blood, taken from a patient treated with radiotherapy plus ipilimumab. The receptors come from a human donor with non-small cell lung cancer that progressed on radiotherapy plus ipilimumab. CDR3s include the opening cysteine and the closing phenylalanine or tryptophan. The D gene is left open where the match is weak. Some rows mark clone size as missing; the rest say once, few, many or name a class of expanded clone.

size,D,J,V,DNA,CDR3
-,TRBD1,TRBJ1-3,TRBV29-1,TGCAGCGTGGGGACAGGCGATGGAGACACCATATATTTT,CSVGTGDGDTIYF
-,TRBD1,TRBJ2-5,TRBV4-2,TGTGCCAGCAGCCAAGGGGCGGGGGACAGGGTTGGTGAGACCCAGTACTTC,CASSQGAGDRVGETQYF
few,-,TRBJ2-7,TRBV7-9,TGTGCCAGCAGCTCCAAGAGGTCATACGAGCAGTACTTC,CASSSKRSYEQYF
-,TRBD1,TRBJ2-7,TRBV27,TGTGCCAGCTGGAGAGGGGGCCCCTACGAGCAGTACTTC,CASWRGGPYEQYF
-,-,TRBJ1-2,TRBV28,TGTGCCAGCAGTTTGCAGGACAACTATGGCTACACCTTC,CASSLQDNYGYTF
-,-,TRBJ2-1,TRBV2,TGTGCCAGCACATCGGGACAATTCTACAATGAGCAGTTCTTC,CASTSGQFYNEQFF
once,-,TRBJ2-5,TRBV5-5,TGTGCCAGCAGCTTTTTGGGAGAGACCCAGTACTTC,CASSFLGETQYF
-,-,TRBJ2-3,TRBV5-1,TGCGCCAGCAGCTTGGAGGGGTCGGGTACGCAGTATTTT,CASSLEGSGTQYF
-,-,TRBJ2-1,TRBV6-5,TGTGCCACATACGGGGAAGGGCCCAACATCAGGGAGCAGTTCTTC,CATYGEGPNIREQFF
-,-,TRBJ2-5,TRBV30,TGTGCCTGGACGTCCGACCAAGAGACCCAGTACTTC,CAWTSDQETQYF
-,TRBD2,TRBJ2-2,TRBV28,TGTGCCAGCAGTTTAGGTTCTAGCGGGAGAAGTAGGGCCGGGGAGCTGTTTTTT,CASSLGSSGRSRAGELFF
-,-,TRBJ2-3,TRBV20-1,TGCAGTGCTAGAAGGCAGAATACGCAGTATTTT,CSARRQNTQYF
-,-,TRBJ2-2,TRBV6-1,TGTGCCAGCTCCGCACGGTTCACCGGGGAGCTGTTTTTT,CASSARFTGELFF
-,-,TRBJ1-2,TRBV7-3,TGTGCCAGCAGCTTAAAGGCAGCGAACTACACCTTC,CASSLKAANYTF
-,-,TRBJ2-1,TRBV19,TGTGCCAGTAGTATAGTCAATGAGCAGTTCTTC,CASSIVNEQFF
once,TRBD1,TRBJ1-5,TRBV28,TGTGCCAGCATATCGGGGACAGGGGGCAATCAGCCCCAGCATTTT,CASISGTGGNQPQHF
-,TRBD2,TRBJ2-1,TRBV11-2,TGTGCCAGCAGCCCCTCCGGGACTAGTTCCTACCGTCATGAGCAGTTCTTC,CASSPSGTSSYRHEQFF
once,-,TRBJ2-6,TRBV5-1,TGCGCCAGCAGCGGATTCGGGACCTCTGGGGCCAACGTCCTGACTTTC,CASSGFGTSGANVLTF
-,-,TRBJ1-6,TRBV30,TGTGCCTGGACTCAGGGAAGCAATTCACCCCTCCACTTT,CAWTQGSNSPLHF
-,-,TRBJ2-7,TRBV6-1,TGTGCCAGCACCTTAAGGGGGGCCTCGTACGAGCAGTACTTC,CASTLRGASYEQYF
-,-,TRBJ2-1,TRBV11-2,TGTGCCAGCGGCCTAAGCTCCTACAATGAGCAGTTCTTC,CASGLSSYNEQFF
-,TRBD1,TRBJ1-2,TRBV6-5,TGTGCCGGCAGAACCGGGACAGGGGGAGGCTATGGCTACACCTTC,CAGRTGTGGGYGYTF
few,TRBD1,TRBJ1-2,TRBV6-6,TGTGCCAGCAGTTCGTCGCGGACAGGGGGGGTCTATGGCTACACCTTC,CASSSSRTGGVYGYTF
few,-,TRBJ1-1,TRBV19,TGTGCCAGTAGTATAGATCCTGAGACAGCCAACACTGAAGCTTTCTTT,CASSIDPETANTEAFF
-,-,TRBJ2-2,TRBV13,TGTGCCAGCAGCTTGACCGGCCTAAACACCGGGGAGCTGTTTTTT,CASSLTGLNTGELFF
-,TRBD1,TRBJ1-2,TRBV11-2,TGTGCCAGCAGCTTATTTGGGCGGGCAGGGGGCAACTATGGCTACACCTTC,CASSLFGRAGGNYGYTF
-,-,TRBJ1-1,TRBV30,TGTGCCCGAGTAAACCAGGGAATTGGTGAAGCTTTCTTT,CARVNQGIGEAFF
-,TRBD2,TRBJ2-1,TRBV7-3,TGTGCCAGCAGCTTAAGCGGGAGTGCCTACAATGAGCAGTTCTTC,CASSLSGSAYNEQFF
-,-,TRBJ1-5,TRBV28,TGTGCCAGCTTCGGGCACGTCGGGCTATATAGCAATCAGCCCCAGCATTTT,CASFGHVGLYSNQPQHF
-,TRBD2,TRBJ2-1,TRBV28,TGTGCCAGCAGTCAGACTAGCGGGAGTTTCTATGAGCAGTTCTTC,CASSQTSGSFYEQFF
-,TRBD1,TRBJ2-7,TRBV6-6,TGTGCCAGCAGTAGAGGGACAGCCTACGAGCAGTACTTC,CASSRGTAYEQYF
-,-,TRBJ1-3,TRBV2,TGTGCCAGCAGCCCCTCTGGAAACACCATATATTTT,CASSPSGNTIYF
few,-,TRBJ1-1,TRBV19,TGTGCCAGTAGTATGTTCGTAAACACTGAAGCTTTCTTT,CASSMFVNTEAFF
-,-,TRBJ1-2,TRBV6-6,TGTGCCAGCAGCCAACCCGACTCACTGCTACTCTATGGCTACACCTTC,CASSQPDSLLLYGYTF
-,-,TRBJ2-5,TRBV19,TGTGCCAGTAGTGTTAACGGGACCACCGAGGGTGAGACCCAGTACTTC,CASSVNGTTEGETQYF
-,-,TRBJ1-1,TRBV19,TGTGCCAGTACCAAAGAGGGGCAGGGAGACACTGAAGCTTTCTTT,CASTKEGQGDTEAFF